The clone carrying this T cell receptor beta chain appeared a few times. As yet, its antigen is unknown. Treatment given: roughly 10-day PBMC culture with coronavirus spike peptide pools or control peptides (ViraFEST assay). The sample comes from a study of vaccination and CD4 T cells after COVID-19. At the Johns Hopkins FTIC core, DNA taken from cultured CD4+ T cells was sequenced by way of the Oncomine TCR Beta short-read assay. TCRdb re-called the PCR reads with MiXCR, one entry per CDR3 protein. Counted here are roughly 15,000 distinct CDR3 sequences, roughly 46% occurring once; the ten biggest clones make up about 3.7%. The ends were cut back, 6 bases at V and 2 bases at J, with 10 bases in the middle. Per the germline V gene, CDR1 is MDHEN and CDR2 is SYDVKM. The CDR3 runs to 13 residues.

J is TRBJ1-1 and V is TRBV28; D is possibly TRBD1 (6 bases). The sample taken for sequencing was CD4+ T cells from blood, cultured in vitro. The TCR was taken from a human donor who had recovered from COVID-19. Here the CDR3 reads CASSNRDNTEAFF. The CDR3 DNA is TGTGCCAGCAGCAACAGGGATAACACTGAAGCTTTCTTT.